The sequence of this TCR beta chain was determined in a study of siplizumab effects on memory and regulatory T cells. About this clone itself: Its antigen remains unidentified.

Study-wide results and caveats: Proliferating siplizumab-culture Treg suppressive function went unconfirmed. The average Treg-derived proportion among mappable alloreactive CD4+ clones was less than 80% with siplizumab versus 25% to 30% in controls. Memory cells seemed less diverse than naive T cells, which seemed major alloresponse contributors. Some alloreactive sequences were traceable to unstimulated CD4+ memory cells, and siplizumab significantly reduced them.

Sequencing was performed with immunoSEQ multiplex PCR; in TCRdb, only in-frame clones are kept and a portion is missing. The repertoire has around 100,000 clones, over 90% of them found once; the top ten carry roughly 0.62%. In germline, CDR1 is ENHRY, CDR2 SYGVKD. The germline V and J ends were trimmed by 7 bases and 10 bases, with 13 bases remaining between them. CDR3 length: 12 amino acids. This sequence originates from a human donor in good health. The sample was Tregs sorted from blood. The J gene is TRBJ1-4, the V gene TRBV10-3; tentative D call: TRBD1 (5 bases). CDR3 nucleotide sequence: TGTGCCATCAACCCCGGGACTGGAAAACTGTTTTTT. It codes for CAINPGTGKLFF.